This T cell receptor beta chain was captured in a study of molecular identifiers for immune sequencing clone quantification. The germline V gene encodes CDR1 SGHTA and CDR2 FQGTGA. Germline trimming cut 5 bases from V and 1 base from J; bases unmatched to any gene: 5. The CDR3 runs 14 residues. To note about this clonotype: What it binds is not known.

TCRdb used MiXCR to reprocess the PCR reads, holding one entry per CDR3 protein. This table holds about 40,000 distinct CDR3 sequences, approximately 18% found once. Study results and limitations: Clones above 20 RNA copies contained over 98% of effector molecules and under 1% of naive molecules.

Sample: naive CD8+ T cells from blood, with Jurkat cell RNA spiked in. Subset here: FACS-sorted CD8+CD4-CCR7+CD45RA+ naive T cells. The clonotype originates from a human donor in good health. Some libraries in this study had Jurkat cell RNA spiked in. The chain joins TRBV7-3 to TRBJ2-7; 7 bases line up with TRBD1. The CDR3 protein is CASSQTGFSYEQYF. CDR3 nucleotide sequence: TGTGCCAGCAGCCAGACAGGGTTTTCCTACGAGCAGTACTTC.